Described below is a single T cell receptor (beta chain) sequence and its context. This specimen comes from a study of blood T cell repertoires in COVID-19. The repertoire was sequenced with immunoSEQ multiplex PCR; TCRdb's copy has only in-frame clones and lacks some. Of hundreds of thousands of clones detected, 75% to 90% appear once; the ten largest clones hold roughly 3.9%. The J segment lost 8 bases and the V segment lost 7 bases, leaving 13 bases of the junction unmatched. The CDR3 runs 15 residues. The germline V gene has CDR1 SNHLY and CDR2 FYNNEI. The sample was peripheral blood. V usage is TRBV2 and J usage is TRBJ2-1; the match to TRBD2 covers 8 bases. The TCR comes from a woman aged 18-30 years with acute or convalescent COVID-19. This CDR3 reads CASMRRLAGADEQFF. CDR3 sequence (DNA): TGTGCCAGCATGCGGAGGCTAGCGGGCGCGGATGAGCAGTTCTTC.